Below, 24 T cell receptor beta chains from the same sample are listed, as sequenced in a study of memory CD4+ T cells and cytomegalovirus serostatus. The sort gate was single viable CD3+CD4+CD8-CD45RO+ cells for memory CD4+ T cells. Assay used: immunoSEQ multiplex PCR; TCRdb lists only in-frame clones, some missing. The sample has about 64,000 clones, 77% seen once. Material for sequencing was memory CD4+ T cells from blood. All receptors derive from an adult in good health and CMV-seronegative.

V and J are TRBV5-4 and TRBJ2-7; maybe TRBD2 (6 bases). Germline V gives CDR1 SGHNT, CDR2 YYREEE (reference sequence). Trimming shortened V by 0 bases and J by 3 bases, and 10 bases separated the two germline ends. The CDR3 covers 14 residues. For the CDR3, the DNA is TGTGCCAGCAGCTTGGGACTAGAGATCTACGAGCAGTACTTC. This gives the protein CASSLGLEIYEQYF.

The rearrangement links TRBV7-9 to TRBJ1-4, with D maybe TRBD1 (5 bases). The CDR3 contains 14 residues. Germline-derived CDR1 and CDR2 are SEHNR and FQNEAQ (reference sequence). Trimming cost V 6 bases and J 5 bases, with 13 bases left between them. CDR3 region: CASRLGQQNEKLFF. As DNA, the CDR3 is TGTGCCAGCAGACTGGGGCAGCAGAATGAAAAACTGTTTTTT. The whole variable domain, remainder taken from reference TRBV7-9 and TRBJ1-4, is DTGVSQNPRHKITKRGQNVTFRCDPISEHNRLYWYRQTLGQGPEFLTYFQNEAQLEKSRLLSDRFSAERPKGSFSTLEIQRTEQGDSAMYLCASRLGQQNEKLFFGSGTQLSVL.

The gene calls are TRBV27 and TRBJ2-7; 11 bases line up with TRBD2. J gave up 4 bases and V 3 bases, and 5 bases lay outside the gene matches. Germline V gene data show CDR1 as MNHEY and CDR2 as SMNVEV (reference sequence). CDR3 length: 15 amino acids. CDR3 in DNA: TGTGCCAGCAGTTTTTCGGGACTAGCGGTTTACGAGCAGTACTTC. It codes for CASSFSGLAVYEQYF.

This chain joins TRBV7-9 and TRBJ1-2; 7 positions agree with TRBD1. The CDR3 is 13 residues long. The junction had 2 bases not matched to a gene; V was cut back by 4 bases and J by 3 bases. Germline V CDR1 and CDR2: SEHNR, FQNEAQ (reference sequence). The CDR3 coding sequence is TGTGCCAGCAGCTGGACAGGTGACTATGGCTACACCTTC. Its translation: CASSWTGDYGYTF.

This rearrangement joins TRBV28 to TRBJ2-5; no clear D gene. The germline V gene encodes CDR1 MDHEN and CDR2 SYDVKM. Trimming shortened V by 3 bases and J by 4 bases, and 6 bases separated the two germline ends. CDR3 length equals 12 residues. The CDR3: CASSLQRETQYF. DNA of the CDR3: TGTGCCAGCAGTTTGCAGAGAGAGACCCAGTACTTC.

The sample holds a few counts of this clone. J is TRBJ2-7 and V is TRBV7-2, with unresolved D. CDR3 length equals 11 residues. Trimming removed 5 bases from V and 4 bases from J, with 6 bases in between. The germline gives CDR1 SGHTA, CDR2 FQGNSA. The CDR3 protein is CASSDRYEQYF. The CDR3 DNA reads as TGTGCCAGCAGCGACCGGTACGAGCAGTACTTC.

The gene calls are TRBV19 and TRBJ1-5; TRBD1 is a possible D gene (5 bases). Trimming removed 3 bases from V and 0 bases from J, with 9 bases in between. Germline V CDR1 and CDR2: LNHDA, SQIVND (reference sequence). The CDR3 totals 15 residues. CDR3 in amino acids: CASSIGQSSNQPQHF. The CDR3 DNA is TGTGCCAGTAGTATTGGACAATCTAGCAATCAGCCCCAGCATTTT.

The genes are TRBV28 and TRBJ2-7; D may be TRBD1 or TRBD2 (5 bases each). V lost 4 bases to trimming and J lost 2 bases, with 12 bases between them. The CDR3 consists of 14 residues. From germline, CDR1 is MDHEN and CDR2 SYDVKM. CDR3 sequence reads: CASSSGTLPYEQYF. Here the CDR3 DNA reads TGTGCCAGCAGTTCCGGGACGTTACCCTACGAGCAGTACTTC.

V usage is TRBV5-4 and J usage is TRBJ2-7, with D possibly matching TRBD2 (5 bases). V was clipped by 1 base and J by 4 bases, with 18 bases between them. Germline V CDR1 and CDR2: SGHNT, YYREEE (reference sequence). CDR3 length: 16 residues. CDR3 coding DNA: TGTGCCAGCAGCTTGCACCCGTCGACTATCCCTTACGAGCAGTACTTC. Its protein product is CASSLHPSTIPYEQYF. Full variable domain (rest looked up from reference TRBV5-4 and TRBJ2-7): ETGVTQSPTHLIKTRGQQVTLRCSSQSGHNTVSWYQQALGQGPQFIFQYYREEENGRGNFPPRFSGLQFPNYSSELNVNALELDDSALYLCASSLHPSTIPYEQYFGPGTRLTVT.

The chain is built from TRBV19 and TRBJ1-1, with TRBD1 matching 7 bases. The CDR3 runs 14 residues. Germline loops: CDR1 LNHDA, CDR2 SQIVND (reference sequence). The J segment lost 5 bases and the V segment lost 4 bases, leaving 7 bases of the junction unmatched. The CDR3 DNA reads TGTGCCAGTAGTACTTTACAGGGGAGAACTGAAGCTTTCTTT. The encoded protein is CASSTLQGRTEAFF.

This rearrangement joins TRBV28 to TRBJ1-1, with D uncertain. The CDR3 consists of 13 residues. V was trimmed by 6 bases and J by 1 base, leaving 9 bases between them. Germline values: CDR1 MDHEN, CDR2 SYDVKM. The CDR3 protein is CASRYDGNTEAFF. The CDR3 coding sequence is TGTGCCAGCAGGTACGACGGGAACACTGAAGCTTTCTTT.

The chain recombines TRBV28 with TRBJ1-2; maybe TRBD1 (5 bases). Trimming removed 5 bases from V and 2 bases from J, with 15 bases in between. The CDR3 has 15 amino acids. The germline CDR1 and CDR2 sequences are MDHEN and SYDVKM. The CDR3 DNA reads as TGTGCCAGCAGTGGGGGAAGGACGTACAACTATGGCTACACCTTC. Translating it yields CASSGGRTYNYGYTF.

This rearrangement joins TRBV11-1 to TRBJ2-4; 11 nucleotides agree with TRBD2. CDR3 length: 16 amino acids. V trimming: 0 bases; J trimming: 5 bases; junction bases outside the gene matches: 3. Looked up from germline, CDR1 is SGHAT and CDR2 is FQDESV (reference sequence). This chain's CDR3 is CASSLANSGRENIQYF. In nucleotides, the CDR3 is TGTGCCAGCAGCTTAGCGAATAGCGGGAGGGAAAACATTCAGTACTTC.

This chain links TRBV25-1 with TRBJ2-5, with TRBD2 identical over 7 bases. CDR3 length: 13 residues. With 4 bases clipped from V and 5 bases from J, the junction kept 4 bases outside the gene matches. CDR1 is MGHDK and CDR2 is SYGVNS in the germline V gene. The CDR3 bases are TGTGCCAGCAGTGGACAACTAGCGGAGACCCAGTACTTC. The encoded protein is CASSGQLAETQYF. Looking up the rest from reference TRBV25-1 and TRBJ2-5 gives the full variable domain: EADIYQTPRYLVIGTGKKITLECSQTMGHDKMYWYQQDPGMELHLIHYSYGVNSTEKGDLSSESTVSRIRTEHFPLTLESARPSHTSQYLCASSGQLAETQYFGPGTRLLVL.

Here the CDR3 DNA reads TGTGCCAGCAGCTTGCGGGGGAGCTCCTACAATGAGCAGTTCTTC. Translated: CASSLRGSSYNEQFF. This sequence joins TRBV5-4 and TRBJ2-1, with D possibly TRBD2 on 6 matching bases. This CDR3 is built from 15 residues. CDR1 SGHNT and CDR2 YYREEE come from the germline V gene (reference sequence). The V end lost 1 base, the J end lost 0 bases, and 8 bases lay between the germline ends.

The chain combines TRBV7-2 with TRBJ2-7; 7 bases map to TRBD1. The junction had 4 bases not matched to a gene; V was cut back by 3 bases and J by 2 bases. CDR3 length: 14 amino acids. Germline CDR1 reads SGHTA; CDR2 reads FQGNSA. The CDR3, as DNA: TGTGCCAGCAGCTTGACTCAGGGGGCCTACGAGCAGTACTTC. Translating gives CASSLTQGAYEQYF.

This chain joins TRBV30 and TRBJ1-3; D perhaps matches TRBD1 (5 bases). Germline-derived CDR1 and CDR2 are GTSNPN and SVGIG (reference sequence). Between the trimmed V and J ends, which lost 5 bases and 4 bases, there was a span of 18 bases. The CDR3 sequence is 15 residues long. DNA of the CDR3: TGTGCCTGGGGACCCGGGACGACGCCCGGAAACACCATATATTTT. Its protein product is CAWGPGTTPGNTIYF. The entire variable domain, with the rest obtained from reference TRBV30 and TRBJ1-3, is as follows: SQTIHQWPATLVQPVGSPLSLECTVEGTSNPNLYWYRQAAGRGLQLLFYSVGIGQISSEVPQNLSASRPQDRQFILSSKKLLLSDSGFYLCAWGPGTTPGNTIYFGEGSWLTVV.

This chain connects TRBV28 to TRBJ2-2, with D perhaps TRBD1 or TRBD2 (5 bases each). The germline gives CDR1 MDHEN, CDR2 SYDVKM. This CDR3 has 16 amino acids. V lost 6 bases and J 3 bases, leaving 17 bases between the germline ends. In DNA form, the CDR3 reads TGTGCCAGCAGACACGGTGCAGGGAGATACACCGGGGAGCTGTTTTTT. It codes for CASRHGAGRYTGELFF.

This chain joins TRBV21-1 and TRBJ2-4; the table names TRBD1, a call not compared with the DNA. TRBV21-1 is a pseudogene segment. CDR3 length: 18 residues. This CDR3 reads CASSKGGTGDRAKNIQYF. DNA for the CDR3: TGTGCCAGCAGCAAAGGGGGAACAGGGGATAGGGCCAAAAACATTCAGTACTTC.

The CDR3 DNA reads as TGTGCCAGCAGCTTAGGGGACATGAACTATGGCTACACCTTC. The encoded protein is CASSLGDMNYGYTF. This rearrangement joins TRBV7-2 to TRBJ1-2; D possibly corresponds to TRBD1 (6 bases). The CDR3 covers 14 residues. The V end was cut by 1 base, the J end by 2 bases, with 8 bases between. Germline V gives CDR1 SGHTA, CDR2 FQGNSA.

This clone came up a few times. This chain uses TRBV28 with TRBJ2-7; 8 bases align to TRBD2. The CDR3 is made up of 15 amino acids. After removal of 6 bases from V and 0 bases from J, the junction contained 7 bases not matched to a gene. The germline V gene encodes CDR1 MDHEN and CDR2 SYDVKM. The CDR3, as DNA: TGTGCCAGCAGATCCCGGGGGGGCCTCTCCTACGAGCAGTACTTC. It yields the protein CASRSRGGLSYEQYF.

This rearrangement joins TRBV18 to TRBJ1-3; D is perhaps TRBD1 (5 bases). Germline CDR1 and CDR2: KGHSH and LQKENI. Trimming pared 0 bases from V and 4 bases from J, leaving 10 bases between. The CDR3 runs to 15 residues. The CDR3 spells CASSPPRARGNTIYF. DNA for the CDR3: TGTGCCAGCTCACCACCCAGGGCCCGAGGAAACACCATATATTTT.

The chain uses TRBV7-9 and TRBJ2-3; the match to TRBD2 covers 7 bases. The CDR3 has 18 residues. With V trimmed by 5 bases and J by 0 bases, 14 bases remained unmatched. Germline values: CDR1 SEHNR, CDR2 FQNEAQ (reference sequence). The CDR3 DNA sequence: TGTGCCAGCAGCAATATTAGGCCCCAGCGGGGAAGCACAGATACGCAGTATTTT. Protein: CASSNIRPQRGSTDTQYF.

This clone was recorded a few times. The rearrangement links TRBV11-2 to TRBJ2-7; a possible D gene is TRBD1 (6 bases). The CDR3 loop spans 13 amino acids. V lost 4 bases and J 3 bases, leaving 10 bases between the germline ends. Germline-derived CDR1 and CDR2 are SGHAT and FQNNGV. DNA of the CDR3: TGTGCCAGCAGCTCACAAGGGGGCTACGAGCAGTACTTC. It encodes CASSSQGGYEQYF.